In this sample, the clone carrying this T cell receptor beta chain turned up once. Its antigen is still unknown. The record originates from a study of blood T cells in healthy people across ages. Points from the study as a whole: Per million T cells, TCR beta diversity dropped roughly linearly as age increased.

Using a J-beta primer mix together with a sample-barcoded 5' primer, a second PCR was run for roughly 7 to 11 cycles. Via MiXCR, TCRdb re-called the 5' RACE reads, giving one row per CDR3 protein. This sample yields 800,000 or so distinct CDR3 sequences, of which around 62% are seen a single time; approximately 30% belongs to the top ten. The sample, about 9.7 milliliters of peripheral blood, was drawn from each donor. V was shortened by 6 bases and J by 0 bases, with 9 bases between the two germline ends. CDR3 length: 13 residues. Germline values: CDR1 MNHEY, CDR2 SVGAGI. This receptor was obtained from a man under 40 in good health. The source material was blood. This sequence joins TRBV6-5 and TRBJ2-7; no clear D. CDR3 sequence (DNA): TGTGCCAGCAGCAAGGGCGGCTCCTACGAGCAGTACTTC. This encodes CASSKGGSYEQYF.